This T cell receptor beta chain was documented in a study of shared clonotypes between healthy human individuals. As for this clone: Its antigen is not identified.

Produced via immunoSEQ multiplex PCR; TCRdb's table is partial and in-frame only. This table has fewer than 2.5 million clones, under 95% appearing once. Findings and caveats of the study: Genetic and exposure-history diversity was limited by the few donors. Larger estimated richness was generally seen in naive subsets than in memory subsets. A reduction in generation probabilities was seen for non-shared clonotypes relative to those shared by all four donors. Among four donors, 4.5% to 5.5% of naive CD4 clonotypes were found in common.

Germline lookup yields CDR1 MDHEN and CDR2 SYDVKM. The CDR3 length is 13 residues. Trimming removed 5 bases at V and 5 bases at J, with 13 bases between. This sequence was found in a young man in good health. Some clones in this sample may be carry-over from other donors' samples. The sample taken for sequencing was naive CD4+ T cells from PBMCs. Subset in this sample: CD45RA+ positively selected. This sequence joins TRBV28 and TRBJ2-7, with a tentative D call TRBD2 (6 bases). The CDR3 loop is CASSPPRGNEQYF. Written as DNA, the CDR3 is TGTGCCAGCAGTCCGCCCCGGGGGAACGAGCAGTACTTC.